This TCR beta chain derives from a study of T cells expressing NK-cell markers. From germline, CDR1 is SGHAT and CDR2 FQNNGV. The length of the CDR3 is 16 residues. TCRdb re-called the 5' RACE reads; every CDR3 protein appears as one record, without DNA. The listing contains roughly 420,000 distinct CDR3 sequences. Sequencing was carried out using blood T cells: a sorted CD56 or NKG2C T cell subset, CD4+ or CD8+ T cells, or bulk PBMC T cells (not recorded which). V is TRBV11-2 and J is TRBJ2-2; lacking DNA, the TRBD1 call made by TCRdb goes unchecked. The sequence was obtained from a woman aged 18 to 75 in good health. This CDR3 reads CASIPPRPGNTGELFF.